The sequence of this T cell receptor beta chain was determined in a study of CD8+CD57+ T cells in acquired aplastic anemia. Overall study: There were 10 million or so reads, on average, for CD4+ cells from healthy donors. Whole-study findings and limits: Between patients and controls, CD8+ Simpson's diversity did not vary significantly. Around 27 sequences, all CD8+ CDR3, were shared between patients and controls.

Genomic DNA acted as the template from which TCR beta VDJ combination and CDR3 sequence profiling were carried out. TCRdb reprocessed the reads with MiXCR, giving one entry per CDR3 protein. Seen here are around 170,000 distinct CDR3 sequences, around 60% observed once, and the top ten hold about 48%. Germline V gene lookup returns CDR1 MNHEY and CDR2 SMNVEV (reference sequence). This CDR3 has 13 amino acids. The V end was cut by 8 bases, the J end by 1 base, with 12 bases between. As to this clonotype: Antigen: not known.

The sequence was collected from a human donor in good health. The chain recombines TRBV27 with TRBJ2-7; TRBD1 might be the D (5 bases). Sequenced material: sorted CD4+, CD8+, or CD8+CD57+ T cells (not recorded which) from PBMCs. CDR3 sequence: CASPKGYSYEQYF. The CDR3, as DNA: TGTGCCAGCCCCAAGGGGTATTCCTACGAGCAGTACTTC.